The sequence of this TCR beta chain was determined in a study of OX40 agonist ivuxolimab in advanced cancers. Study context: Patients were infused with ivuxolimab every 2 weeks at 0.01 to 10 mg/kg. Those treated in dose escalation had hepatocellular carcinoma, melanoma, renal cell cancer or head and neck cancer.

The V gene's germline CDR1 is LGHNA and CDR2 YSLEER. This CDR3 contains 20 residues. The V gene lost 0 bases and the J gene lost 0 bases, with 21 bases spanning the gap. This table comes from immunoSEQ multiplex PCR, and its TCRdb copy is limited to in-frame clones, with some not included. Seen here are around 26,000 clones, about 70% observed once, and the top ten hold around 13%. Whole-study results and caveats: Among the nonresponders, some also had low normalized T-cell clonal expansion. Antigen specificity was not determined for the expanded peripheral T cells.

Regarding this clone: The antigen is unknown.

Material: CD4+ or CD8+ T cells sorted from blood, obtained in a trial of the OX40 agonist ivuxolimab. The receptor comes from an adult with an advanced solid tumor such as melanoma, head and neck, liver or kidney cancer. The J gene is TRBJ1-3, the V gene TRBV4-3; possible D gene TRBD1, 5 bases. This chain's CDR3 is CASSQEAWSDSPSSGNTIYF. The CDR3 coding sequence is TGCGCCAGCAGCCAAGAAGCTTGGTCAGACAGTCCGAGCTCTGGAAACACCATATATTTT.